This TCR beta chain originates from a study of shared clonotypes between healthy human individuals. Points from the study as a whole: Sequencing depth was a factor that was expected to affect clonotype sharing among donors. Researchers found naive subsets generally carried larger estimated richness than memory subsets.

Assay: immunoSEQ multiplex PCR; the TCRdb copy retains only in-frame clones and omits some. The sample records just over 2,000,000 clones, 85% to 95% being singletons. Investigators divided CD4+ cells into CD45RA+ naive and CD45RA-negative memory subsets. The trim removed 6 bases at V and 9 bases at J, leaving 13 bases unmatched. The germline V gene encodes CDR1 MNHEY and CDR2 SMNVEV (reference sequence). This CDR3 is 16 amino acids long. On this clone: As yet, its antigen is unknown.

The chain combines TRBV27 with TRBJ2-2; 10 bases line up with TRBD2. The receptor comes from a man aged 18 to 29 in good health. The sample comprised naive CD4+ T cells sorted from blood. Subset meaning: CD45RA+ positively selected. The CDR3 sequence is CASRRGAGGFNRELFF. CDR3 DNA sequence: TGTGCCAGCAGAAGGGGAGCGGGGGGGTTTAACAGGGAGCTGTTTTTT.